The rows below give T cell receptor beta chains drawn from one sample of a study of response to subunit inactivated influenza vaccine. A single record per CDR3 protein comes from TCRdb applying MiXCR to the RT-PCR reads. This sample yields under 500,000 distinct CDR3 sequences, of which roughly 11% are seen a single time; roughly 12% belongs to the top ten. Source: PBMCs from blood, taken roughly 47 days after vaccination. The receptors were gathered from a man aged 50-60 years who received an inactivated influenza vaccine. The CDR3 runs from the conserved cysteine through the conserved F or W. Each record gives: V gene, CDR3 length, J gene, CDR3 protein.

V: TRBV12-3/TRBV12-4
length: 15
J: TRBJ2-5
CDR3: CASSSHREFWETQYF

V: TRBV29-1
length: 14
J: TRBJ1-2
CDR3: CSTERFVNSYGYTF

V: TRBV15
length: 15
J: TRBJ1-5
CDR3: CATSRDEEGSQPQHF

V: TRBV6-1
length: 15
J: TRBJ2-1
CDR3: CASRSLAGGLNEQFF

V: TRBV18
length: 14
J: TRBJ2-7
CDR3: CASSPADRAYEQYF

V: TRBV5-5
length: 15
J: TRBJ2-7
CDR3: CASSLAGTSAYEQYF

V: TRBV29-1
length: 14
J: TRBJ2-1
CDR3: CSVDGGRTYNEQFF

V: TRBV20-1
length: 14
J: TRBJ1-5
CDR3: CSAATGYSNQPQHF

V: TRBV2
length: 13
J: TRBJ1-3
CDR3: CASNNRDKNTIYF

V: TRBV5-1
length: 16
J: TRBJ2-5
CDR3: CASSLEVLAPGGTQYF

V: TRBV7-2
length: 15
J: TRBJ2-3
CDR3: CASSSTGLAADTQYF

V: TRBV29-1
length: 12
J: TRBJ2-7
CDR3: CSVETTAYEQYF

V: TRBV5-1
length: 14
J: TRBJ2-5
CDR3: CASSLARRAKTQYF

V: TRBV5-4
length: 14
J: TRBJ1-6
CDR3: CASSPTPTLSPLHF

V: TRBV12-3/TRBV12-4
length: 14
J: TRBJ2-5
CDR3: CASSRGTASETQYF

V: TRBV4-3
length: 15
J: TRBJ2-5
CDR3: CASSHRTGLGETQYF

V: TRBV4-3
length: 16
J: TRBJ2-1
CDR3: CASSQDLSGGAFEQFF

V: TRBV29-1
length: 12
J: TRBJ2-1
CDR3: CSVELGGNEQFF

V: TRBV4-2
length: 16
J: TRBJ2-1
CDR3: CASSQGLASSYNEQFF

V: TRBV12-3/TRBV12-4
length: 15
J: TRBJ1-5
CDR3: CASSFFGSGNQPQHF

V: TRBV10-3
length: 16
J: TRBJ2-3
CDR3: CAISDMASGSTDTQYF

V: TRBV4-3
length: 16
J: TRBJ1-4
CDR3: CASSQEARIAGEKLFF

V: TRBV3-1
length: 11
J: TRBJ2-7
CDR3: CASTQRYEQYF

V: TRBV6-2/TRBV6-3
length: 20
J: TRBJ2-3
CDR3: CASSYPALAGGTISTDTQYF

V: TRBV20-1
length: 13
J: TRBJ2-1
CDR3: CSASRSSYNEQFF

V: TRBV7-2
length: 16
J: TRBJ2-3
CDR3: CASSFFSGASTDTQYF

V: TRBV18
length: 13
J: TRBJ2-7
CDR3: CASSPGDYYEQYF

V: TRBV20-1
length: 14
J: TRBJ2-7
CDR3: CSASSGGGLYEQYF

V: TRBV6-1
length: 13
J: TRBJ1-5
CDR3: CASRASGDQPQHF

V: TRBV12-3/TRBV12-4
length: 14
J: TRBJ2-7
CDR3: CASSFSGAGPEQYF

V: TRBV6-1
length: 15
J: TRBJ2-2
CDR3: CASSWTGGDTGELFF

V: TRBV14
length: 14
J: TRBJ2-2
CDR3: CASRTALNTGELFF

V: TRBV6-5
length: 15
J: TRBJ2-7
CDR3: CASSYQRTSGYEQYF

V: TRBV5-1
length: 15
J: TRBJ2-6
CDR3: CASRPADTGANVLTF

V: TRBV20-1
length: 12
J: TRBJ2-7
CDR3: CRAPRDLWEQYF

V: TRBV5-5
length: 16
J: TRBJ2-7
CDR3: CASSTLPGGNGYEQYF

V: TRBV29-1
length: 13
J: TRBJ2-1
CDR3: CSVEGQGVNEQFF

V: TRBV12-3/TRBV12-4
length: 13
J: TRBJ1-2
CDR3: CASSLVGLYGYTF

V: TRBV20-1
length: 13
J: TRBJ2-5
CDR3: CSASRPGGQTQYF

V: TRBV12-3/TRBV12-4
length: 13
J: TRBJ2-2
CDR3: CASRTGQTGELFF

V: TRBV14
length: 15
J: TRBJ2-5
CDR3: CASSPRLYSVETQYF